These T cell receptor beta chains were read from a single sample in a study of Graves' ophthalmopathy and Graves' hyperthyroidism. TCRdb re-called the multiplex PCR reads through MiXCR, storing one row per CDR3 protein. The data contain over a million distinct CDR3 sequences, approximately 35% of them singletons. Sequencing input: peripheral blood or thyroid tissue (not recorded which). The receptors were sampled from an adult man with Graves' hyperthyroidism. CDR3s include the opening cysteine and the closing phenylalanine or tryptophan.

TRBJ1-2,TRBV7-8,CASSVNHYGYTF
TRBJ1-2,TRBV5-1,CASSLGPRVGYTF
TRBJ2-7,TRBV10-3,CASPREIWWSPEHKRDYEQYF
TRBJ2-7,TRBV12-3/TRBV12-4,CASGLAGLALSHPNYEQYF
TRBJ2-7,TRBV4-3,CASSQRQGSRYEQYF
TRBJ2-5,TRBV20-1,CSAHGQGRETQYF
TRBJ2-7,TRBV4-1,CASSQGSGGTYEQYF
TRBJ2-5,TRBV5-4,CASSNGLAQETQYF
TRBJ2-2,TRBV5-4,CASSSSGSRTGELFF
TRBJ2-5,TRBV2,CASSERSGGAGVPQYF